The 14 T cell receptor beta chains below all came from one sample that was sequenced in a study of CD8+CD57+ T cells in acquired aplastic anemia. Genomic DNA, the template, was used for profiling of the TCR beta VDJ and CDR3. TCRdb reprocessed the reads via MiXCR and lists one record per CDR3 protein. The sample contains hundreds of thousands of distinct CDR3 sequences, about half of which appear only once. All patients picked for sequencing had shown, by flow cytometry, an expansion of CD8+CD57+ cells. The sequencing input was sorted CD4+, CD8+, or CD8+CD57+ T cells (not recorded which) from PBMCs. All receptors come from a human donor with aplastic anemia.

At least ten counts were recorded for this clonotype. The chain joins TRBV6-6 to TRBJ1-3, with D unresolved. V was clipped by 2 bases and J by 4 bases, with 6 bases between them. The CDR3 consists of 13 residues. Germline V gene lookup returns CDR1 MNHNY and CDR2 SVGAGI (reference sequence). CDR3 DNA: TGTGCCAGCAGTTACCGGTGGGGAAACACCATATATTTT. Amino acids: CASSYRWGNTIYF.

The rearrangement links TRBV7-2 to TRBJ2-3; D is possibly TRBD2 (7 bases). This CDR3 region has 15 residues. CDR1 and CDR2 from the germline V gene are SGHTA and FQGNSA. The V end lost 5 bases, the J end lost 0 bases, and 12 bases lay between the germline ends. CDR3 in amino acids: CASSKGGGSTDTQYF. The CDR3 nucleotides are TGTGCCAGCAGCAAGGGGGGGGGAAGCACAGATACGCAGTATTTT. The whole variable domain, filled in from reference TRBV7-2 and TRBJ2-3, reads GAGVSQSPSNKVTEKGKDVELRCDPISGHTALYWYRQSLGQGLEFLIYFQGNSAPDKSGLPSDRFSAERTGGSVSTLTIQRTQQEDSAVYLCASSKGGGSTDTQYFGPGTRLTVL.

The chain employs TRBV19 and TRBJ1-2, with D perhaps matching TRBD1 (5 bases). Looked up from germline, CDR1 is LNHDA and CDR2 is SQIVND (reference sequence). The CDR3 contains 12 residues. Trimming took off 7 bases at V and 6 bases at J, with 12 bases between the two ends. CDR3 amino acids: CASTARDHGYTF. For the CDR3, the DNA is TGTGCCAGTACTGCCAGGGACCATGGCTACACCTTC.

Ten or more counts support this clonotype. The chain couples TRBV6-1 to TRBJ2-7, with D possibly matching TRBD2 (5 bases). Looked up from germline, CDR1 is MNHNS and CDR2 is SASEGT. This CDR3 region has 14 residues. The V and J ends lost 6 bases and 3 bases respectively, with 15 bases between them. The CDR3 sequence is CASRTSGVGYEQYF. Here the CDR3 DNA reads TGTGCCAGCAGGACCTCCGGGGTGGGCTACGAGCAGTACTTC.

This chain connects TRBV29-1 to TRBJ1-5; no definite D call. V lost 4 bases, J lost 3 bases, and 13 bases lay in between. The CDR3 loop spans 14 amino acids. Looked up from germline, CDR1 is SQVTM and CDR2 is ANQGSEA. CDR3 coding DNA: TGCAGCGTTGCCAGCAGCGGCTCCAATCAGCCCCAGCATTTT. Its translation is CSVASSGSNQPQHF. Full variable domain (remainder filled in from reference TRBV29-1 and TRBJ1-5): SAVISQKPSRDICQRGTSLTIQCQVDSQVTMMFWYRQQPGQSLTLIATANQGSEATYESGFVIDKFPISRPNLTFSTLTVSNMSPEDSSIYLCSVASSGSNQPQHFGDGTRLSIL.

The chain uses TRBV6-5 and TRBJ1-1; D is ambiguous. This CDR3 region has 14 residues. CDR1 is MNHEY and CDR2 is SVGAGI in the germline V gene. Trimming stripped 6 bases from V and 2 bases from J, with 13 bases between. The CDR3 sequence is CASRPRRDNTEAFF. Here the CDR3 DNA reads TGTGCCAGCAGACCCAGGAGGGATAACACTGAAGCTTTCTTT.

CDR3: CSASLPGTNEQYF. For the CDR3, the DNA is TGCAGTGCTAGTCTGCCAGGGACCAACGAGCAGTACTTC. V is TRBV20-1 and J is TRBJ2-7, with D possibly called TRBD1 or TRBD2 (5 bases each). V lost 3 bases and J 5 bases, leaving 14 bases between the germline ends. The CDR3 totals 13 residues. Germline values: CDR1 DFQATT, CDR2 SNEGSKA (reference sequence).

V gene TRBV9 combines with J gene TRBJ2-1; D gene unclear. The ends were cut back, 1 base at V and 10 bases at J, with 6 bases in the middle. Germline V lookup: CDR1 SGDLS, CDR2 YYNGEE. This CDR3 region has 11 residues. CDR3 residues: CASSVSGEQFF. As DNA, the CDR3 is TGTGCCAGCAGCGTATCTGGAGAGCAGTTCTTC.

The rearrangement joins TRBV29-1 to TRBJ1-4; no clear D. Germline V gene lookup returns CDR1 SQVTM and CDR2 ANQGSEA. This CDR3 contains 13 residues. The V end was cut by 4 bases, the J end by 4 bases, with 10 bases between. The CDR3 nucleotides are TGCAGCGTTGGCGGTAGACTTAATGAAAAACTGTTTTTT. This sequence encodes CSVGGRLNEKLFF.

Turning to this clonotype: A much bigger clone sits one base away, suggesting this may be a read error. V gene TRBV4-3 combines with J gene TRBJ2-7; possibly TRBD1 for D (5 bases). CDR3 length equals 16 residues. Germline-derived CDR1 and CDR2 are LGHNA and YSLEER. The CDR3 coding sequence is TGCGCCAGCAGCCAAGATCCGGCGACAGCCTCCCACGAGCAGTACTTC. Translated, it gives CASSQDPATASHEQYF.

The CDR3 nucleotides read TGTGCCAGCAGCAACAGGGGTGGTTTCGGGGCCAACGTCCTGACTTTC. Translating it yields CASSNRGGFGANVLTF. The genes are TRBV7-9 and TRBJ2-6, with TRBD1 matching over 7 bases. V gave up 5 bases and J gave up 4 bases; unmatched junction bases: 8. Germline V CDR1 and CDR2: SEHNR, FQNEAQ (reference sequence). CDR3 length: 16 residues.

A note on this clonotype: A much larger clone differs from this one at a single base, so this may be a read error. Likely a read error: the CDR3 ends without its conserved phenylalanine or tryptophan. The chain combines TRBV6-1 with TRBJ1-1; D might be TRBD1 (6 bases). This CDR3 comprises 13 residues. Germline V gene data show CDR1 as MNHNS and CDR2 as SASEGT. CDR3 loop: CASSGNRASEAFL. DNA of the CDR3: TGTGCCAGCAGTGGGAACAGGGCCTCTGAGGCTTTCCTT.

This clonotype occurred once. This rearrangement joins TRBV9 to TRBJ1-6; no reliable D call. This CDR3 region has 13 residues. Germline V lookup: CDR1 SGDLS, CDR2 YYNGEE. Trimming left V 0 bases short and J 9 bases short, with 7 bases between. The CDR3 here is CASSVDGLSPLHF. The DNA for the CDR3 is TGTGCCAGCAGCGTAGATGGCCTTTCACCCCTCCACTTT.

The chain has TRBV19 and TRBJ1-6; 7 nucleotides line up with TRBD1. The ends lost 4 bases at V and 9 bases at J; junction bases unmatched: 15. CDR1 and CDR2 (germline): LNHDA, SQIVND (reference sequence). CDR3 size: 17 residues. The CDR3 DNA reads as TGTGCCAGTAGTACCCACCGCTTTAGACAGGGAAGTTCACCCCTCCACTTT. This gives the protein CASSTHRFRQGSSPLHF.